This T cell receptor beta chain was recorded in a study of T cells in Graves' hyperthyroidism and ophthalmopathy. Study outcomes and limitations: Through a model of 13 V-J features, ophthalmopathy was separated from stable hyperthyroidism.

Concerning this clonotype: What it binds is unknown.

Amplification yielded TCR beta CDR3 regions, with RNA transcripts as the source. Carried out on the TCR CDR3, a first-round RT-PCR used the HTBI primer set. TCRdb itself ran the multiplex PCR reads through MiXCR, one entry per CDR3 protein. The table has about 570,000 distinct CDR3 sequences, 35% to 55% seen once; the top ten hold under 20%. V was clipped by 5 bases and J by 9 bases, with 25 bases between them. Germline values: CDR1 SGHVS, CDR2 FQNEAQ. This CDR3 region has 16 residues. Uncontrolled infection, other autoimmune disease, pregnancy or lactation barred patients from enrollment. The diagnostic basis comprised clinical symptoms, serum thyroxine and TRAb, thyroid ultrasound and orbital computed tomography.

Sequences were obtained from peripheral blood or thyroid tissue (not recorded which). This rearrangement joins TRBV7-8 to TRBJ2-5; TRBD1 is a possible D gene (6 bases). This clonotype originated in an adult woman with Graves' disease, either hyperthyroidism or ophthalmopathy (not recorded which). The CDR3 DNA reads TGTGCCAGCAGCCCAGGACAGAGAAAAGGCAATCAGCCCCAGTACTTC. Protein sequence: CASSPGQRKGNQPQYF.